The clone carrying this T cell receptor beta chain was recorded once. Its antigen is still unknown. The entry originates in a study of long-term antiretroviral therapy in people with HIV. Across the whole study: Samples collected earliest predate the 2015 immediate-ART recommendation by about a decade. Overall study findings and caveats: It was observed that HIV repertoires exhibited narrower CDR3 length ranges than controls.

Germline values: CDR1 SNHLY, CDR2 FYNNEI. V lost 11 bases and J lost 0, with 8 bases in between. This CDR3 spans 12 amino acids. Prior to DNA extraction, the samples held about 0.95-11 million cryopreserved PBMC. Version v3.0 of the immunoSEQ assay was performed at survey level. Each sample had sequencing targeting roughly 35,000-55,000 T-cell genomes. Sequencing used immunoSEQ multiplex PCR; TCRdb keeps in-frame clones, though not all of them. Found here are 20,000 to 25,000 clones, 80% to 85% of them singletons; the top ten hold around 8.3%. The chain carries TRBV2 and TRBJ1-3; D is undetermined. This TCR derives from a woman aged 40 to 50 with HIV. Sample: unsorted PBMCs, taken 1.2 years after starting antiretroviral therapy. The CDR3 spells CAVHFSGNTIYF. The CDR3 nucleotides are TGTGCCGTTCACTTCTCTGGAAACACCATATATTTT.